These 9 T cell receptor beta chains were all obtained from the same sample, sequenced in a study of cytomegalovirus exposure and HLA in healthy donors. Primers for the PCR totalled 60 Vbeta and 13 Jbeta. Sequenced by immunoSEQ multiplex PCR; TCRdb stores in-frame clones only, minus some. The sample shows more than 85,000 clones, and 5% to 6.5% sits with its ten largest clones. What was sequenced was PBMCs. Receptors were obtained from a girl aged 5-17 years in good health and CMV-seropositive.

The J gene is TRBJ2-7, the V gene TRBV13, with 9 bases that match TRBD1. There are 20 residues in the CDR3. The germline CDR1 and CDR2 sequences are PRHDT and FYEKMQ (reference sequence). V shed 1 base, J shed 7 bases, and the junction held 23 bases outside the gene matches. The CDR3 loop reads CASSLVGGDRAWEDPTEQYF. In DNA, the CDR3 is TGTGCCAGCAGCTTAGTTGGTGGGGACAGGGCCTGGGAGGACCCTACGGAGCAGTACTTC.

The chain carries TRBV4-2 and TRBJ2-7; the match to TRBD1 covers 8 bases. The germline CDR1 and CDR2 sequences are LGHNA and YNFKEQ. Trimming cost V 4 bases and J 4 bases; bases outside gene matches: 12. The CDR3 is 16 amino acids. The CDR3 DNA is TGTGCCAGCAGCCCTCGGCTCGGGACAGGTCCTTACGAGCAGTACTTC. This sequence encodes CASSPRLGTGPYEQYF.

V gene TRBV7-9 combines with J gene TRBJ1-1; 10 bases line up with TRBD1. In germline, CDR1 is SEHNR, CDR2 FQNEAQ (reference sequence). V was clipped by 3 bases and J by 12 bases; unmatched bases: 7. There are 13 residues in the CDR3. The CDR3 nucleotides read TGTGCCAGCAGCTTGGACCGGGACAGGGGTACTTTCTTT. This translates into CASSLDRDRGTFF.

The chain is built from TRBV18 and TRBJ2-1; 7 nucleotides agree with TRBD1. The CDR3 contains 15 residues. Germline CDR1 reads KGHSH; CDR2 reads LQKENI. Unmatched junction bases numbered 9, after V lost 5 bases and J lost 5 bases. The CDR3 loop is CASSSGTDIDNEQFF. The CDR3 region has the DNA TGTGCCAGCTCATCCGGGACAGATATTGACAATGAGCAGTTCTTC. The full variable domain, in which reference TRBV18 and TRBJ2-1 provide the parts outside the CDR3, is NAGVMQNPRHLVRRRGQEARLRCSPMKGHSHVYWYRQLPEEGLKFMVYLQKENIIDESGMPKERFSAEFPKEGPSILRIQQVVRGDSAAYFCASSSGTDIDNEQFFGPGTRLTVL.

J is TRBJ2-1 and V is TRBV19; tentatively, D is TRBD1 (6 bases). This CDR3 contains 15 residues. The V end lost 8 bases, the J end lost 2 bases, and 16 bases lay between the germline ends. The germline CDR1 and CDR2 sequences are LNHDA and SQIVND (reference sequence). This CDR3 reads CASDTGGSAYNEQFF. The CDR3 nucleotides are TGTGCCAGTGATACTGGGGGCAGCGCCTACAATGAGCAGTTCTTC.

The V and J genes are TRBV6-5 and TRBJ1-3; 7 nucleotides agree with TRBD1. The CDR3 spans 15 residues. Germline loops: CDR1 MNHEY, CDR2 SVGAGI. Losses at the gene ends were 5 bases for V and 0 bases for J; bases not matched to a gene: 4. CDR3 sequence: CASSRGQHSGNTIYF. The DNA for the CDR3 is TGTGCCAGCAGTAGGGGACAGCACTCTGGAAACACCATATATTTT.

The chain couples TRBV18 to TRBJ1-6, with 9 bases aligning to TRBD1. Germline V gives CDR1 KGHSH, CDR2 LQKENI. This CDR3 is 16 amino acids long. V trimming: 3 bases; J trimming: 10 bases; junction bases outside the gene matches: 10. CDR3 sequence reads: CASSPQPDRGGSPLHF. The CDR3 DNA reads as TGTGCCAGCTCACCTCAGCCGGACAGGGGAGGATCACCCCTCCACTTT.

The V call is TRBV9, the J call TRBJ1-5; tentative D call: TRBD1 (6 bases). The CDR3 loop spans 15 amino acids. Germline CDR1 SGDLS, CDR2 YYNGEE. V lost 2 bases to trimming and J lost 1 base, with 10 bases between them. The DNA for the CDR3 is TGTGCCAGCAGCGTGGCAGGGGCGAGCAATCAGCCCCAGCATTTT. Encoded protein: CASSVAGASNQPQHF.

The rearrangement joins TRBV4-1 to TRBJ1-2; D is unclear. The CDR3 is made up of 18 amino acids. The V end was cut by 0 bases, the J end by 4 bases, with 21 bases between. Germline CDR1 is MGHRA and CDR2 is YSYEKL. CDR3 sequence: CASSQDDTGARTPYGYTF. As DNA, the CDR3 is TGCGCCAGCAGCCAAGATGATACGGGAGCCCGTACGCCCTATGGCTACACCTTC.